The table lists the clone carrying this T cell receptor (beta chain) with a count of one. Original processing notes: Using reference gene primer amplification, nucleated cell counts were estimated. TCRdb's copy holds only in-frame clones and misses some; the assay was immunoSEQ multiplex PCR. Clonal size and the V and J genes are those of that table, whereas D and trimming came from the DNA. Of 100,000 to 150,000 clones detected, about 88% appear once; the ten largest clones hold about 18%. The data derive from a study of blood T cell repertoires in COVID-19. Study at large: Acute-phase and convalescent COVID-19 samples originated in the United States, Italy and Spain. The cDNA or gDNA used as material had been derived from T cells, B-cell-depleted T cells, or PBMCs.

The CDR3 contains 15 residues. Germline V lookup: CDR1 SGHKS, CDR2 YYEKEE (reference sequence). Trimming at V came to 2 bases and at J to 0 bases, leaving 4 bases not matched to a gene. The TCR sequence derives from a woman older than 75 with acute or convalescent COVID-19. The sequencing sample was made of peripheral blood. The chain joins TRBV5-5 to TRBJ1-1, with TRBD1 matching over 7 bases. CDR3 loop: CASSFGGGMNTEAFF. CDR3 nucleotide sequence: TGTGCCAGCAGCTTCGGAGGGGGCATGAACACTGAAGCTTTCTTT.